The 8 T cell receptor beta chains below all came from one sample that was sequenced in a study of coeliac disease (dated by TCRdb to about 2022). Their recognized antigens are unknown. Summary of the overall study and its limitations: Compared with controls, active coeliac intraepithelial and lamina propria samples had TRB and TRG repertoires of lower clonality, which suggests that diverse T cells were recruited.

Library preparation was by the immunoSEQ multiplex PCR assay. This immuneACCESS table, as held by TCRdb, lists in-frame sequences with V and J called but not all clones. Of the missing ones, under half trace to an unresolved V gene in checked studies; the others have no known cause. The sample includes some 3,100 clones, with under 65% observed a single time. The ten largest clones take up about 10% of the sample. The sample comprised intraepithelial lymphocytes from the gut. The sample's cell subset or site label is to be understood as: intraepithelial cell (IEC) fraction of small intestinal biopsy. The receptors shown here come from a man aged 45-65 years with active celiac disease.

The chain is built from TRBV6-6 and TRBJ2-7, with a possible D match to TRBD2 (6 bases). Trimming cost V 5 bases and J 3 bases, with 14 bases left between them. The length of the CDR3 is 14 residues. Germline V gene lookup returns CDR1 MNHNY and CDR2 SVGAGI (reference sequence). The CDR3 DNA follows: TGTGCCAGCAGTCAAGGGACTCTCAACTACGAGCAGTACTTC. It codes for CASSQGTLNYEQYF.

This clone qualifies as medium-sized. This chain joins TRBV15 and TRBJ2-7, with D perhaps TRBD2 (6 bases). V lost 3 bases and J 2 bases, leaving 11 bases between the germline ends. Germline assignment: CDR1 LNHNV and CDR2 YYDKDF (reference sequence). The CDR3 runs to 14 residues. CDR3 in DNA: TGTGCCACCAGCAGCGGGACTGGAACCTACGAGCAGTACTTC. This gives the protein CATSSGTGTYEQYF.

This clone is labeled medium-sized. The genes are TRBV6-4 and TRBJ1-5; tentative D call: TRBD1 (6 bases). The CDR3 consists of 15 residues. The germline V gene encodes CDR1 MRHNA and CDR2 SNTAGT. The germline V and J ends were trimmed by 6 bases and 3 bases, with 15 bases remaining between them. The CDR3 loop is CASRPPGHYNQPQHF. The CDR3 bases are TGTGCCAGCAGGCCACCGGGACACTACAATCAGCCCCAGCATTTT.

This chain uses TRBV5-6 with TRBJ2-5, with D unresolved. The V end lost 0 bases, the J end lost 5 bases, and 8 bases lay between the germline ends. From germline, CDR1 is SGHDT and CDR2 YYEEEE. CDR3 length: 13 residues. As DNA, the CDR3 is TGTGCCAGCAGCTTGGGCTATCGGGAGACCCAGTACTTC. This translates into CASSLGYRETQYF.

This chain joins TRBV21-1 and TRBJ1-2; the tabulated D call, TRBD1, remains unverified against the DNA. TRBV21-1 is annotated as a pseudogene. The CDR3 spans 12 residues. DNA of the CDR3: TGTGCCAGCACCAAACAGGGGTGCGGCTACACCTTC. Protein sequence: CASTKQGCGYTF.

This chain joins TRBV2 and TRBJ2-1, with D possibly TRBD1 on 6 matching bases. The CDR3 is 14 amino acids. Germline-derived CDR1 and CDR2 are SNHLY and FYNNEI. Trimming removed 9 bases from V and 3 bases from J, with 15 bases in between. CDR3 sequence (DNA): TGTGCCAGACGGAGGACGGACAGCTACAATGAGCAGTTCTTC. This translates into CARRRTDSYNEQFF.

The chain combines TRBV29-1 with TRBJ1-2, with 7 bases identical to TRBD1. Germline CDR1 reads SQVTM; CDR2 reads ANQGSEA. CDR3 length: 14 residues. The ends lost 4 bases at V and 6 bases at J; junction bases unmatched: 11. CDR3 sequence: CSVGRDRELDGYTF. The CDR3, as DNA: TGCAGCGTTGGCAGAGACAGGGAGCTTGATGGCTACACCTTC. The full variable domain, its missing parts supplied by reference TRBV29-1 and TRBJ1-2, is SAVISQKPSRDICQRGTSLTIQCQVDSQVTMMFWYRQQPGQSLTLIATANQGSEATYESGFVIDKFPISRPNLTFSTLTVSNMSPEDSSIYLCSVGRDRELDGYTFGSGTRLTVV.

The CDR3 is CASSLFRAGYTF. For the CDR3, the DNA is TGTGCCAGCAGTTTATTCAGGGCTGGCTACACCTTC. The V call is TRBV28, the J call TRBJ1-2, with D possibly being TRBD1 (5 bases). Per germline, CDR1 MDHEN and CDR2 SYDVKM. The CDR3 length is 12 residues. The V end lost 1 base, the J end lost 7 bases, and 7 bases lay between the germline ends.